Listed below are T cell receptor beta chains from one sample, sequenced in a study of T cell therapy after organ transplantation. Their target antigens are unknown. The table came from immunoSEQ multiplex PCR; TCRdb's copy has only in-frame clones and leaves some out. Here the sample spans 20,000 or so clones, less than 90% being singletons. The source material was CD8+ T cells from blood, sampled after autologous CMV-specific T cell therapy. Source of these receptors: a human patient who had received a solid organ transplant and had CMV disease. Some T cells may have originated in the graft donor. Each CDR3 is given with its conserved first and last residue. D genes are given only for firm matches. Size values are once, few and many counts, or a class for expanded clones, and some rows have none.

CASSILISVNEQYF	TGTGCCAGTAGTATATTGATTTCGGTGAACGAGCAGTACTTC	TRBJ2-7	NA	NA	TRBV19
CASSLPPYGADTQYF	TGTGCCAGCAGCTTACCCCCCTACGGGGCAGATACGCAGTATTTT	TRBJ2-3	NA	NA	TRBV11-2
CASSYKESSYNEQFF	TGTGCCAGCAGTTACAAGGAGAGCTCCTACAATGAGCAGTTCTTC	TRBJ2-1	NA	NA	TRBV6-5
CASEGIAGQGATDTQYF	TGTGCCAGCGAGGGCATCGCAGGGCAGGGGGCAACAGATACGCAGTATTTT	TRBJ2-3	TRBD1	NA	TRBV10-3
CASSPGQIYNEQFF	TGTGCCAGCAGTCCGGGACAGATCTACAATGAGCAGTTCTTC	TRBJ2-1	TRBD1	NA	TRBV6-5
CASSLKGDPNYGYTF	TGTGCCAGCAGCCTAAAAGGGGACCCGAACTATGGCTACACCTTC	TRBJ1-2	NA	NA	TRBV5-5
CASSSPVYSYNEQFF	TGTGCCAGCAGTTCGCCGGTATACTCCTACAATGAGCAGTTCTTC	TRBJ2-1	NA	NA	TRBV6-5
CASSLGITGTQYF	TGTGCCAGCAGCTTAGGCATCACAGGAACGCAGTATTTT	TRBJ2-3	NA	NA	TRBV7-7
CASSSQVGPDTQYF	TGTGCCAGCAGTTCCCAAGTCGGGCCAGATACGCAGTATTTT	TRBJ2-3	NA	NA	TRBV27
CASSSPPGQGAGEQYF	TGTGCCAGCAGTTCACCTCCGGGACAGGGGGCTGGCGAGCAGTACTTC	TRBJ2-7	TRBD1	NA	TRBV6-5
CASPGASLITDTQYF	TGTGCCAGTCCAGGGGCCTCATTAATCACAGATACGCAGTATTTT	TRBJ2-3	NA	NA	TRBV19
CASSLGPEGNTIYF	TGTGCCAGCAGCTTAGGGCCGGAGGGAAACACCATATATTTT	TRBJ1-3	NA	NA	TRBV7-6
CASSPDSLYEQYF	TGTGCCAGCAGTCCGGACAGCCTCTACGAGCAGTACTTC	TRBJ2-7	NA	NA	TRBV6-5
CASSTQETQYF	TGTGCCAGCAGCACCCAAGAGACCCAGTACTTC	TRBJ2-5	NA	NA	TRBV5-4
CATSAETSGGSYNEQFF	TGTGCCACCAGCGCCGAGACTAGCGGGGGATCCTACAATGAGCAGTTCTTC	TRBJ2-1	TRBD2	NA	TRBV15
CASSSTDTQYF	TGTGCCAGCAGCTCCACAGATACGCAGTATTTT	TRBJ2-3	NA	NA	TRBV7-9
CATSSASGGYYGYTF	TGTGCCACCAGCAGCGCCTCGGGGGGCTACTATGGCTACACCTTC	TRBJ1-2	NA	NA	TRBV15
CASSDGVSGANVLTF	TGTGCCAGCAGTGACGGGGTCTCTGGGGCCAACGTCCTGACTTTC	TRBJ2-6	NA	NA	TRBV6-4
CATGQGDYEQYF	TGTGCCACCGGACAGGGGGACTACGAGCAGTACTTC	TRBJ2-7	TRBD1	NA	TRBV10-3
CASSEPTGYGSDTQYF	TGTGCCAGCAGTGAACCGACAGGGTATGGCTCAGATACGCAGTATTTT	TRBJ2-3	TRBD1	few	TRBV6-1
CASSFQGNEQFF	TGTGCCAGCAGTTTTCAGGGTAATGAGCAGTTCTTC	TRBJ2-1	NA	NA	TRBV27
CASSPGQSSYEQYF	TGTGCCAGCAGCCCGGGACAGAGCTCCTACGAGCAGTACTTC	TRBJ2-7	TRBD1	NA	TRBV13
CASSLLREHANIQYF	TGTGCCAGCAGCTTACTCAGGGAACATGCGAACATTCAGTACTTC	TRBJ2-4	NA	NA	TRBV7-9
CASSGPGPSMQYF	TGTGCCAGTAGTGGCCCAGGGCCGTCGATGCAGTACTTC	TRBJ2-7	NA	few	TRBV19
CATSLYPVPPQETQYF	TGTGCCACCAGTTTATACCCAGTCCCCCCACAAGAGACCCAGTACTTC	TRBJ2-5	NA	NA	TRBV28
CASSFPDREETQYF	TGTGCCAGCAGTTTTCCGGACAGGGAAGAGACCCAGTACTTC	TRBJ2-5	TRBD1	few	TRBV6-6